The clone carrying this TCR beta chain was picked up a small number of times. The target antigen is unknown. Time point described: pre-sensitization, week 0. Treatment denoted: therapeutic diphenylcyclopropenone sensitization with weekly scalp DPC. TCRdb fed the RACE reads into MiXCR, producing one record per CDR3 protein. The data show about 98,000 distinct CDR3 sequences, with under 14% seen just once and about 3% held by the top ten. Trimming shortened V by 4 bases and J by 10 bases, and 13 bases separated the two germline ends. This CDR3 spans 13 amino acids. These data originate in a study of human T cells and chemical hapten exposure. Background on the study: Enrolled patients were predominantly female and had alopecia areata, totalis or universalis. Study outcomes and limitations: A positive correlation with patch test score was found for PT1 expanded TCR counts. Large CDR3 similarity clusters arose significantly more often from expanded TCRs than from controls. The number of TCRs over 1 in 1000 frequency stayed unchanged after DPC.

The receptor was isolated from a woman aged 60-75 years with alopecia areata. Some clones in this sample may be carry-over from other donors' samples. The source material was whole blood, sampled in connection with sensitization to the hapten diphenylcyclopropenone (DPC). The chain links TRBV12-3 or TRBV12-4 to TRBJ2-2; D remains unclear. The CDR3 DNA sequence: TGTGCCAGCAGTTGGCCCTCAAGGTCGGAGCTGTTTTTT. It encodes CASSWPSRSELFF.